Sequencing of this TCR beta chain was carried out in a study of T cell responses to AZD1222 COVID-19 vaccine. Germline V gene sequence: CDR1 SEHNR, CDR2 FQNEAQ (reference sequence). J lost 10 bases, V lost 1 base, and 13 bases had no gene match. CDR3 length: 17 residues. The method was immunoSEQ multiplex PCR; TCRdb's version includes in-frame clones alone and lacks a portion of them. The profile covers about 42,000 clones, with approximately 88% appearing a single time and 25% taken by the ten largest. The TCR comes from an adult who received the AZD1222 COVID-19 vaccine. V gene TRBV7-9 combines with J gene TRBJ2-1; 10 positions agree with TRBD1. Here the sequenced sample was peripheral blood, taken 28 days after the second AZD1222 dose. This chain's CDR3 is CASSLVVKGQGLREQFF. The CDR3 coding sequence is TGTGCCAGCAGCTTAGTAGTGAAGGGACAGGGGTTAAGGGAGCAGTTCTTC.